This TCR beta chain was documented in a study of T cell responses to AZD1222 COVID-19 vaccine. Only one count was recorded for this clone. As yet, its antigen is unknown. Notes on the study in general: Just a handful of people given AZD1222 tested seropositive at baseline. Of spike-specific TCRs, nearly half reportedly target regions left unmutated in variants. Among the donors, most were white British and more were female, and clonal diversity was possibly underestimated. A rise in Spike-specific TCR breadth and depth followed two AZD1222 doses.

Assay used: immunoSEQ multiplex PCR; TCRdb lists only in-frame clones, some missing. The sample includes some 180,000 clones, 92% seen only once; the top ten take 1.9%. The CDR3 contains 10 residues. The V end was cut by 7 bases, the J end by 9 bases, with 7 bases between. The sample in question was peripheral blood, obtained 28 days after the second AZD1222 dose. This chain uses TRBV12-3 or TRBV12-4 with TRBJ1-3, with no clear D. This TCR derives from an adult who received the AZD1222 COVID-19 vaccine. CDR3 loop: CASKRGTIYF. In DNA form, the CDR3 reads TGTGCCAGCAAGCGTGGCACCATATATTTT.